Included here is one TCR beta chain sequence, with context. This clone has a handful of counts. The target of this receptor is not known. No base-level quality is on record; no much larger clone is a single base apart. This specimen comes from a study of long-term antiretroviral therapy in people with HIV (dated by TCRdb to between 2021 and 2024). Broadly, across the study: The earliest samples were collected about a decade before the 2015 WHO recommendation for immediate ART, when ART was typically delayed until CD4 counts fell. No cross-contamination during QIAcube processing was shown when test extractions of a monoclonal T-cell line were performed alongside a few dozen polyclonal samples. This retrospective serial study examined whether starting ART and sustained HIV suppression were associated with changes in the composition and diversity of the TRB repertoire in peripheral blood. A total of some 200 cryopreserved PBMC samples came from 25 to 35 adults with confirmed HIV infection and were collected serially over a mean of about six years (range 1-12). Eleven of the 30 participants with HIV were female. What the authors observed across the whole study: The samples were dated from about 2003 to 2017, and the ART regimens that were used may be less effective than current ART regimens. Since PBMC availability was limited, sequencing covered only the TCR beta chain, with no alpha chain pairing. Expanded TRB clones identified before ART initiation dominated the repertoire across all time points, though the dominance fluctuated and decreased in many PLHIV after ART. No data were available on ART adherence, viral resistance or therapy changes, limiting inferences about post-ART repertoire changes. Compared with controls, HIV repertoires had narrower CDR3 length ranges, and the network structure pointed to an antigen-experienced repertoire that shifted only slightly toward naive after ART. Because pre-ART samples had limited cell numbers, unsorted PBMC were profiled rather than sorted CD4+ and CD8+ T cells. Starting ART was linked to a significant rise in TRB diversity, yet even after long-term ART the diversity remained significantly lower than in transplant donor controls.

Participants were included only if at least one PBMC sample before ART initiation and at least two post-ART samples were available. All participants with HIV were treated in the United States of America. Cryopreserved samples of roughly 0.85-11 million PBMC were thawed and washed before DNA extraction. At the time of the earliest PBMC sample, participants with HIV were aged between roughly 20 and 60 years. PBMC samples from each participant spanned 1-4 timepoints before ART initiation and 2-8 timepoints after ART initiation, with a median of 7 samples. For every participant, serial HIV viral load, CD4+ T-cell count, ART history and demographic data were obtained. A Qiagen kit on a QIAcube was used to extract genomic DNA from unsorted PBMC, with samples processed in batches of 12. CDR1 SNHLY and CDR2 FYNNEI were looked up in the germline V gene. The CDR3 covers 15 residues, taking in both the cysteine and the phenylalanine. Just the 45-base CDR3 DNA is kept, in frame starting at base 1. The V and J ends are trimmed by 5 bases and 7 bases, leaving 18 bases between them.

Sequencing of the TRB variable region was done with the immunoSEQ hsTCRB v3.0 assay at survey level resolution. The target sequencing depth for TRB was about 40,000-55,000 T-cell genomes per sample. Pooled TRB libraries were sequenced on an Illumina MiSeq with a v3 150-cycle kit. The original pipeline was this. Repertoire analysis was performed in R inside a reproducible Nextflow workflow that covered QC, data transformation and analysis. Custom analyses were implemented in LymphoSeq2, an R package for AIRR-Seq data exploration. A few samples that produced fewer than 5000 total TRB sequences were removed, so 150 to 200 HIV repertoires were analyzed. Among the roughly 200 retained HIV repertoires, around 60 were collected before ART initiation and roughly 130 were collected after ART initiation. Repertoires were downsampled to 5000 TRB nucleotide sequences, and summary statistics were averaged over 100 downsampling iterations. Only TRB sequences with CDR3 regions of at least seven amino acids were retained for analysis. Diversity was assessed using a clonality score derived from Shannon entropy and using the Gini coefficient. In repertoire networks, the top 5000 CDR3 amino acid sequences were linked whenever an edit distance of one separated two sequences. For TRB CDR3 amino acid sequences, antigen specificity groups and MHC restriction were predicted with GLIPH2. CDR3 amino acid sequences were matched against VDJdb and McPAS-TCR to flag known CMV, EBV, HIV or tissue antigen associations. Pre-ART, post-ART and control groups were compared with Wilcoxon signed-rank tests and Holm-Bonferroni correction. This immuneACCESS table, as held by TCRdb, lists in-frame sequences with V and J called but not all clones. Of the missing ones, under half trace to an unresolved V gene in checked studies; the others have no known cause. The D gene and trimming were derived from the DNA, and the V and J assignments and clone size from that table. The sample contains about 5,600 clones, just under 80% of them found a single time. The top ten clones comprise roughly a tenth of the sample.

Sequences were derived from unsorted PBMCs, sampled 1.8 years before starting antiretroviral therapy. The chain employs TRBV2 and TRBJ2-1; possibly the D gene is TRBD2, per 6 matching bases. This receptor was taken from a man between 35 and 55 years old with HIV. CDR3 region: CASSIVGIGGNEQFF. In nucleotides, the sequence is TGTGCCAGCAGTATTGTCGGGATTGGGGGGAATGAGCAGTTCTTC.